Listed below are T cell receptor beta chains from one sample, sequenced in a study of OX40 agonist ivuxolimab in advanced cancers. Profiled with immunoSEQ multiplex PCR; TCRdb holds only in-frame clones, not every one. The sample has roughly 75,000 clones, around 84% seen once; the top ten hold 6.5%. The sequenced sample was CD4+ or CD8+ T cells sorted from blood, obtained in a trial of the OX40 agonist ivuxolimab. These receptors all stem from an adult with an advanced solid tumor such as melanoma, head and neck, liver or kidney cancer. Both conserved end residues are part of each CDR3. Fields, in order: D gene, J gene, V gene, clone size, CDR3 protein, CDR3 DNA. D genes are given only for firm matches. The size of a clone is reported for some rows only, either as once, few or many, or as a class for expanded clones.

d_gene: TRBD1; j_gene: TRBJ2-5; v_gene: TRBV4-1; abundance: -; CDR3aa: CASSRSDRGRETQYF; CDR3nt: TGCGCCAGCAGCCGTTCAGACAGGGGGCGCGAGACCCAGTACTTC
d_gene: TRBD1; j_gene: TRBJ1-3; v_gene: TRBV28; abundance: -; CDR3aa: CASRRDRGKGFNTIYF; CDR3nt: TGTGCCAGCCGGAGGGACAGGGGAAAGGGTTTTAACACCATATATTTT
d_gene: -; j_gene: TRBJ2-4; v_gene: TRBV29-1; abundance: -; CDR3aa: CSARAGQNIQYF; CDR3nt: TGCAGCGCCCGAGCAGGCCAAAACATTCAGTACTTC
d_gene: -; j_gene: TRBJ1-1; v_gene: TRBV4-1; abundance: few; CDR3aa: CASSQGVLMNTEAFF; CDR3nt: TGCGCCAGCAGCCAAGGTGTGCTCATGAACACTGAAGCTTTCTTT
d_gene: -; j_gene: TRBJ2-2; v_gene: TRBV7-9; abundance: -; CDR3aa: CASSLGGPEPTEELFF; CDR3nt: TGTGCCAGCAGCTTAGGGGGACCCGAGCCCACCGAGGAGCTGTTTTTT
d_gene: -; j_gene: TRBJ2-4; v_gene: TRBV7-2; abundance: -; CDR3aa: CASSSGTAKNIQYF; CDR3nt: TGTGCCAGCAGCTCGGGGACGGCCAAAAACATTCAGTACTTC
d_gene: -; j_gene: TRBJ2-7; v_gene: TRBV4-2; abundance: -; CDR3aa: CASSQEGRNEQYF; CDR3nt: TGTGCCAGCAGCCAAGAGGGTAGAAACGAGCAGTACTTC
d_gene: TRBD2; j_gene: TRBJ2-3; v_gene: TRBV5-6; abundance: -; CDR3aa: CASSLGEGLPTDTQYF; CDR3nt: TGTGCCAGCAGCTTGGGGGAGGGACTTCCCACAGATACGCAGTATTTT
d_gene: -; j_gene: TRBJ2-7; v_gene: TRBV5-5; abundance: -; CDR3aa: CASLGASREQYF; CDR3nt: TGTGCCAGCTTGGGGGCTAGCCGCGAGCAGTACTTC
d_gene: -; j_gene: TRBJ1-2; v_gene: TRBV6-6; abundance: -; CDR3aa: CASEDRANYGYTF; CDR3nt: TGTGCCAGCGAGGACAGAGCTAACTATGGCTACACCTTC
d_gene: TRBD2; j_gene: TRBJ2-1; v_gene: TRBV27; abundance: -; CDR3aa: CASSPVSSGRAYRGEQFF; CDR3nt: TGTGCCAGCAGCCCAGTATCGAGCGGGAGGGCCTATCGGGGGGAGCAGTTCTTC
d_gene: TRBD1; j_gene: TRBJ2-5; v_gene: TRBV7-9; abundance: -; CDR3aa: CASSPTGAKETQYF; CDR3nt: TGTGCCAGCAGTCCAACAGGGGCGAAAGAGACCCAGTACTTC
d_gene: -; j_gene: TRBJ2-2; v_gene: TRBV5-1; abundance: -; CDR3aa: CASKTDEVNTGELFF; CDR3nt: TGCGCCAGCAAAACTGATGAGGTGAACACCGGGGAGCTGTTTTTT
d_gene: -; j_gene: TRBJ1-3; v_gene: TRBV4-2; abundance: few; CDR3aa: CASSQDPPYTSGNTIYF; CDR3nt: TGTGCCAGCAGCCAGGATCCACCCTACACCTCTGGAAACACCATATATTTT
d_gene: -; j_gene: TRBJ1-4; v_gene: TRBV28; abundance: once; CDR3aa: CASSLAGRTNEKLFF; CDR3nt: TGTGCCAGCAGTTTAGCGGGAAGGACTAATGAAAAACTGTTTTTT
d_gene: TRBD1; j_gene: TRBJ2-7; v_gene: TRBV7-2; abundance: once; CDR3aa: CASSRGGQVDYEQYF; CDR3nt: TGTGCCAGCAGCCGAGGGGGCCAGGTAGACTACGAGCAGTACTTC
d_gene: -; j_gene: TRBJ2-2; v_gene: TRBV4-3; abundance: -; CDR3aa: CASSQDTGHLRGTGELFF; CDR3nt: TGCGCCAGCAGCCAAGATACGGGGCACCTAAGGGGCACCGGGGAGCTGTTTTTT
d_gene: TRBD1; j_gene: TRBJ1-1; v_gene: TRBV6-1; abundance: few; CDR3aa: CASRTGQNTEAFF; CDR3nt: TGTGCCAGCCGGACAGGGCAGAACACTGAAGCTTTCTTT
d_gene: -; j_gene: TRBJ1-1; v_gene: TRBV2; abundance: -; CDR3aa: CASILWLNTEAFF; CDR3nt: TGTGCCAGCATATTGTGGTTGAACACTGAAGCTTTCTTT
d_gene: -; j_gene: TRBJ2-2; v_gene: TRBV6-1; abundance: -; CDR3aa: CASSLTVNTGELFF; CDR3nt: TGTGCCAGCAGCCTGACAGTGAACACCGGGGAGCTGTTTTTT
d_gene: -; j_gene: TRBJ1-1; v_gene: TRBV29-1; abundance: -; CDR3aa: CSGVGWTTEAFF; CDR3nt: TGCAGCGGTGTCGGATGGACCACTGAAGCTTTCTTT
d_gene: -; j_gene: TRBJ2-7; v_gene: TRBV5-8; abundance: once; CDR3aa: CASSREVPYEQYF; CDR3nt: TGTGCCAGCAGCCGGGAAGTACCCTACGAGCAGTACTTC
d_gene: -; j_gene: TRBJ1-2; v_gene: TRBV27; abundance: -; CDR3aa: CASSSHQGYGYTF; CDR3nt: TGTGCCAGCAGTTCCCACCAGGGATATGGCTACACCTTC
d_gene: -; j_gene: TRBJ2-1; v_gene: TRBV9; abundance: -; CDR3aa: CASSGPLASYNEQFF; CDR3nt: TGTGCCAGCAGCGGACCCCTAGCATCCTACAATGAGCAGTTCTTC
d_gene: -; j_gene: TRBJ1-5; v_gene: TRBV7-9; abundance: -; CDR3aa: CASSLPGGNQPQHF; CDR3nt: TGTGCCAGCAGCCTACCGGGGGGGAATCAGCCCCAGCATTTT
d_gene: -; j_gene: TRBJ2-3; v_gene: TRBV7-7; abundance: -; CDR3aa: CASSHPGGFAGADTQYF; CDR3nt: TGTGCTAGCAGCCACCCTGGGGGGTTCGCTGGGGCAGATACGCAGTATTTT
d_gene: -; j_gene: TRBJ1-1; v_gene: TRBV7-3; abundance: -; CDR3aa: CASSSGRGTEAFF; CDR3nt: TGTGCCAGCAGCTCCGGACGTGGGACTGAAGCTTTCTTT
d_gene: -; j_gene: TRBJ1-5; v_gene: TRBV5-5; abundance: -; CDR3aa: CASSLATVDQPQHF; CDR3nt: TGTGCCAGCAGCTTAGCGACAGTCGATCAGCCCCAGCATTTT
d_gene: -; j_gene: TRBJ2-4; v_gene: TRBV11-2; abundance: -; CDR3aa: CASSLEAAGSLGKNIQYF; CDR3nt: TGTGCCAGCAGCTTAGAAGCAGCAGGTTCCTTGGGTAAAAACATTCAGTACTTC